One sample yielded the 26 T cell receptor beta chains listed below, sequenced in a study of T cell responses to AZD1222 COVID-19 vaccine. Data came from immunoSEQ multiplex PCR; TCRdb stores just in-frame clones and leaves some out. Counted here are about 100,000 clones, roughly 90% occurring once; the ten biggest clones make up roughly 1.1%. Here the sequenced sample was peripheral blood, taken on day 0 of AZD1222 vaccination. These receptors all stem from an adult in good health.

The rearrangement joins TRBV24-1 to TRBJ2-1, with D tentatively TRBD2 (6 bases). V lost 7 bases and J lost 7, with 10 bases in between. The CDR3 is 12 amino acids. Germline V gives CDR1 KGHDR, CDR2 SFDVKD. The CDR3 protein is CATSGGRNEQFF. Here the CDR3 DNA reads TGTGCCACCAGCGGAGGGAGGAATGAGCAGTTCTTC.

The genes are TRBV3-1 (or the pseudogene TRBV3-2) and TRBJ2-5; a possible D gene is TRBD2 (8 bases). Per germline, CDR1 LGHDT and CDR2 YNNKEL (reference sequence). The CDR3 runs 16 residues. Trimming took off 4 bases at V and 2 bases at J, with 17 bases between the two ends. The CDR3 sequence: CASSRRQGGGQETQYF. The CDR3 DNA is TGTGCCAGCAGCCGCCGACAGGGCGGGGGGCAAGAGACCCAGTACTTC.

This chain joins TRBV6-2 or TRBV6-3 and TRBJ1-3; D remains unclear. CDR3 length equals 12 residues. Trimming removed 6 bases at V and 0 bases at J, with 3 bases between. Germline loops: CDR1 MNHEY, CDR2 SVGEGT. The CDR3 region has the DNA TGTGCCAGCAGCAACTCTGGAAACACCATATATTTT. This gives the protein CASSNSGNTIYF.

V and J are TRBV7-2 and TRBJ2-5, with 8 bases fitting TRBD1. V gave up 3 bases and J gave up 4 bases; unmatched junction bases: 4. The CDR3 is 14 residues long. Looked up from germline, CDR1 is SGHTA and CDR2 is FQGNSA. The CDR3 region is CASSFQGARETQYF. The CDR3 DNA reads as TGTGCCAGCAGCTTTCAGGGGGCGAGAGAGACCCAGTACTTC.

V and J are TRBV28 and TRBJ1-3; 8 nucleotides agree with TRBD1. This CDR3 is 14 amino acids long. The V gene's germline CDR1 is MDHEN and CDR2 SYDVKM. The V gene end was trimmed by 5 bases and the J gene end by 6 bases; junction bases not matched to a gene: 6. The CDR3 DNA is TGTGCCAGCAGTCCCCCCCAGGGGGCAAACACCATATATTTT. Protein sequence: CASSPPQGANTIYF.

The chain links TRBV7-3 to TRBJ1-1, with D possibly being TRBD1 (5 bases). Trimming left V 8 bases short and J 3 bases short, with 13 bases between. Germline values: CDR1 SGHTA, CDR2 FQGTGA. The CDR3 totals 13 residues. The CDR3: CASAGTKDTEAFF. For the CDR3, the DNA is TGTGCCAGCGCCGGGACGAAGGACACTGAAGCTTTCTTT.

The V gene is TRBV5-1, the J gene TRBJ1-1; 8 bases match TRBD1. The CDR3 has 17 amino acids. CDR1 is SGHRS and CDR2 is YFSETQ in the germline V gene. Losses at the gene ends were 0 bases for V and 1 base for J; bases not matched to a gene: 8. DNA of the CDR3: TGCGCCAGCAGCTTGGAGCCAGGGGGCCTTTCGAACACTGAAGCTTTCTTT. It translates to CASSLEPGGLSNTEAFF.

The rearrangement joins TRBV11-2 to TRBJ2-5, with TRBD2 identical over 12 bases. V lost 2 bases to trimming and J lost 5 bases; unmatched junction nucleotides: 6. The CDR3 runs to 16 residues. Germline V gene sequence: CDR1 SGHAT, CDR2 FQNNGV. CDR3 sequence reads: CASSLPRTSGMETQYF. For the CDR3, the DNA is TGTGCCAGCAGCTTACCCAGGACTAGCGGGATGGAGACCCAGTACTTC. The full variable domain, in which reference TRBV11-2 and TRBJ2-5 provide the parts outside the CDR3, is EAGVAQSPRYKIIEKRQSVAFWCNPISGHATLYWYQQILGQGPKLLIQFQNNGVVDDSQLPKDRFSAERLKGVDSTLKIQPAKLEDSAVYLCASSLPRTSGMETQYFGPGTRLLVL.

This clone turned up a few times. This chain links TRBV7-9 with TRBJ2-1; 9 positions agree with TRBD2. V was clipped by 5 bases and J by 7 bases; unmatched bases: 9. Per the germline V gene, CDR1 is SEHNR and CDR2 is FQNEAQ (reference sequence). This CDR3 contains 15 residues. The CDR3 nucleotides are TGTGCCAGCAGCGACGGACTAGCGAGGTTGAATGAGCAGTTCTTC. It specifies CASSDGLARLNEQFF.

This chain connects TRBV9 to TRBJ2-1, with 9 bases that match TRBD1. The CDR3 has 15 amino acids. Germline CDR1 and CDR2: SGDLS and YYNGEE. V trimming: 3 bases; J trimming: 10 bases; junction bases outside the gene matches: 11. CDR3 sequence reads: CASSGDRGYVAEQFF. Written as DNA, the CDR3 is TGTGCCAGCAGCGGAGACAGGGGGTATGTGGCGGAGCAGTTCTTC.

The CDR3 loop is CASSWGRGSYNSPLHF. Here the CDR3 DNA reads TGTGCCAGCAGCTGGGGCAGGGGCTCCTATAATTCACCCCTCCACTTT. The chain uses TRBV5-5 and TRBJ1-6, with a tentative D call TRBD1 (6 bases). This CDR3 is built from 16 residues. Germline lookup yields CDR1 SGHKS and CDR2 YYEKEE (reference sequence). V was cut by 3 bases and J by 0 bases, with 10 bases left in between. Based on the CDR3 plus reference TRBV5-5 and TRBJ1-6, the full variable domain is DAGVTQSPTHLIKTRGQQVTLRCSPISGHKSVSWYQQVLGQGPQFIFQYYEKEERGRGNFPDRFSARQFPNYSSELNVNALLLGDSALYLCASSWGRGSYNSPLHFGNGTRLTVT.

This chain connects TRBV6-1 to TRBJ2-2; 9 nucleotides line up with TRBD1. CDR3 length: 16 residues. CDR1 is MNHNS and CDR2 is SASEGT in the germline V gene. The V gene end was trimmed by 3 bases and the J gene end by 3 bases; junction bases not matched to a gene: 5. DNA of the CDR3: TGTGCCAGCAGTGACGGGACAGGGTATGACACCGGGGAGCTGTTTTTT. Protein product: CASSDGTGYDTGELFF.

CDR3 amino acids: CASSLAAAEAFF. The CDR3 nucleotides read TGTGCCAGCAGCTTAGCCGCCGCTGAAGCTTTCTTT. This sequence joins TRBV7-9 and TRBJ1-1; D unclear. Germline CDR1 SEHNR, CDR2 FQNEAQ (reference sequence). Trimming stripped 0 bases from V and 6 bases from J, with 5 bases between. The CDR3 is 12 residues long.

This clone was picked up one time. The genes are TRBV5-6 and TRBJ2-7, with D possibly being TRBD1 or TRBD2 (5 bases each). The germline V gene encodes CDR1 SGHDT and CDR2 YYEEEE. The CDR3 is 14 residues long. V gave up 2 bases and J gave up 3 bases, with 12 bases separating them. Written as DNA, the CDR3 is TGTGCCAGCAGCTTATCGGGACGGTTCTACGAGCAGTACTTC. It translates to CASSLSGRFYEQYF.

This rearrangement joins TRBV9 to TRBJ2-2; D gene uncertain. CDR1 SGDLS and CDR2 YYNGEE come from the germline V gene. Trimming pared 2 bases from V and 5 bases from J, leaving 7 bases between. CDR3 length: 13 amino acids. The CDR3 loop reads CASSVTGTGELFF. The CDR3 DNA is TGTGCCAGCAGCGTGACTGGGACCGGGGAGCTGTTTTTT.

The V call is TRBV7-2, the J call TRBJ2-3, with 9 bases lining up with TRBD2. Germline trimming cut 6 bases from V and 2 bases from J; bases unmatched to any gene: 6. Germline assignment: CDR1 SGHTA and CDR2 FQGNSA. CDR3 length equals 15 residues. The CDR3: CASSLLAGATDTQYF. Written as DNA, the CDR3 is TGTGCCAGCAGTCTTTTAGCGGGGGCCACAGATACGCAGTATTTT.

The chain employs TRBV6-2 or TRBV6-3 and TRBJ2-3; a weak D match, TRBD1 (6 bases). V lost 4 bases and J 0 bases, leaving 11 bases between the germline ends. The CDR3 contains 15 residues. Germline V gene sequence: CDR1 MNHEY, CDR2 SVGEGT. This CDR3 is CASSSQRGSTDTQYF. For the CDR3, the DNA is TGTGCCAGCAGTTCCCAAAGGGGGAGCACAGATACGCAGTATTTT.

V gene TRBV6-6 combines with J gene TRBJ2-7, with D possibly being TRBD1 (6 bases). The CDR3 covers 14 residues. V lost 6 bases, J lost 5 bases, and 17 bases lay in between. CDR1 and CDR2 (germline): MNHNY, SVGAGI (reference sequence). For the CDR3, the DNA is TGTGCCAGCAGCCTCAGGGGTAGAAGGGACGAGCAGTACTTC. Protein product: CASSLRGRRDEQYF.

The J gene is TRBJ2-3, the V gene TRBV27; D possibly matches TRBD1 or TRBD2 (5 bases each). The CDR3 contains 15 residues. The germline CDR1 and CDR2 sequences are MNHEY and SMNVEV (reference sequence). Trimming removed 5 bases from V and 3 bases from J, with 15 bases in between. This CDR3 reads CASSTPGPSTDTQYF. CDR3 in DNA: TGTGCCAGCAGTACCCCGGGACCGTCTACAGATACGCAGTATTTT.

This chain connects TRBV4-2 to TRBJ2-2; maybe TRBD1 (5 bases). The CDR3 consists of 14 residues. Germline V gene data show CDR1 as LGHNA and CDR2 as YNFKEQ. V lost 3 bases and J lost 6, with 11 bases in between. CDR3 bases: TGTGCCAGCAGCCAGGAAATAGGGGCCGGGGAGCTGTTTTTT. Amino acids: CASSQEIGAGELFF.

This clone occurred many times. V gene TRBV25-1 combines with J gene TRBJ2-1, with a weak D call TRBD1 (6 bases). The V gene lost 3 bases and the J gene lost 0 bases, with 15 bases spanning the gap. CDR1 is MGHDK and CDR2 is SYGVNS in the germline V gene. The CDR3 runs 17 residues. For the CDR3, the DNA is TGTGCCAGCAGTGACTACAGGGAATCATTCTCCTACAATGAGCAGTTCTTC. Translating it yields CASSDYRESFSYNEQFF.

V and J are TRBV5-1 and TRBJ2-7; 12 nucleotides agree with TRBD2. V was clipped by 0 bases and J by 6 bases; unmatched bases: 7. Per germline, CDR1 SGHRS and CDR2 YFSETQ. This CDR3 spans 16 amino acids. For the CDR3, the DNA is TGCGCCAGCAGCTTGGGGGCTAGCGGGAGGGCAGGCGAGCAGTACTTC. Encoded protein: CASSLGASGRAGEQYF.

This clone was detected only a few times. The V call is TRBV27, the J call TRBJ1-4, with unresolved D. Germline CDR1 MNHEY, CDR2 SMNVEV (reference sequence). The V end lost 4 bases, the J end lost 5 bases, and 11 bases lay between the germline ends. The CDR3 is 14 residues long. The CDR3 loop reads CASSYGRRNEKLFF. CDR3 coding DNA: TGTGCCAGCAGTTATGGGCGGAGGAATGAAAAACTGTTTTTT.

Here the CDR3 DNA reads TGTGCCAGCAGACTGAACATTTATGGCTACACCTTC. Translation: CASRLNIYGYTF. The gene calls are TRBV28 and TRBJ1-2; D gene unclear. This CDR3 contains 12 residues. Between the trimmed V and J ends, which lost 6 bases and 5 bases, there was a span of 10 bases. CDR1 is MDHEN, CDR2 SYDVKM, per germline.

This clone was picked up a small number of times. The rearrangement uses TRBV20-1 and TRBJ1-2; a weak D match, TRBD1 (6 bases). CDR1 DFQATT and CDR2 SNEGSKA come from the germline V gene (reference sequence). This CDR3 spans 12 amino acids. V lost 4 bases and J 4 bases, leaving 10 bases between the germline ends. The CDR3 reads CSANEGGYGYTF. As DNA, the CDR3 is TGCAGTGCTAATGAGGGGGGCTATGGCTACACCTTC.

The chain links TRBV2 to TRBJ1-1; D uncertain. The CDR3 is 15 amino acids. Germline V gene sequence: CDR1 SNHLY, CDR2 FYNNEI. V was shortened by 4 bases and J by 4 bases, with 16 bases between the two germline ends. The CDR3 spells CASSGAIMGGTEAFF. The DNA for the CDR3 is TGTGCCAGCAGTGGGGCCATCATGGGCGGCACTGAAGCTTTCTTT.